A selection of T cell receptor beta chains follows, all from one sample in a study of response to subunit inactivated influenza vaccine. In TCRdb, the RT-PCR reads were re-called with MiXCR into one record per CDR3 protein. Of fewer than 800,000 distinct CDR3 sequences listed, about 15% are singletons. Here the sequenced sample was PBMCs from blood, taken roughly 12 days after vaccination. The origin of the receptors is a man aged 45-60 years who received an inactivated influenza vaccine. Both conserved end residues are part of each CDR3. Each record gives: clone size, J gene, D gene, V gene, CDR3 DNA, CDR3 protein. The D gene is left open where the match is weak. Where a row states a size, it is once, few, many or the class of an expanded clone; other rows omit it.

>few|TRBJ2-5|.|TRBV7-9
TGTGCCAGCAGCATGTCAGAGAAAGAGACCCAGTACTTC
CASSMSEKETQYF
>few|TRBJ1-2|.|TRBV18
TGTGCCAGTACGGGACAAGGCAACTATGGCTACACCTTC
CASTGQGNYGYTF
>.|TRBJ2-5|.|TRBV20-1
TGCAGTGCTAGGGAGGGGGCGAGTGAGACCCAGTACTTC
CSAREGASETQYF
>.|TRBJ2-1|TRBD2|TRBV5-1
TGCGCCAGCAGCTTTAGCGGGGGGCATTACAATGAGCAGTTCTTC
CASSFSGGHYNEQFF
>.|TRBJ1-6|.|TRBV30
TGTGCCTGGAGCCATGGCCTTAATTCACCCCTCCACTTT
CAWSHGLNSPLHF
>.|TRBJ1-2|.|TRBV6-6
TGTGCCAGCAGTTCCCTTTTGGACGGCTACACCTTC
CASSSLLDGYTF
>many|TRBJ2-7|.|TRBV2
TGTGCCAGCAGTAGGGTGTCCTACGAGCAGTACTTC
CASSRVSYEQYF
>few|TRBJ2-1|.|TRBV18
TGTGCCAGCTCACCTCCCACGGGTGAGCAGTTCTTC
CASSPPTGEQFF
>few|TRBJ2-7|TRBD2|TRBV5-1
TGCGCCAGCAGCTTGGTAGCCCTAGCGGGAGCCTACGAGCAGTACTTC
CASSLVALAGAYEQYF
>many|TRBJ1-5|TRBD1|TRBV6-5
TGTGCCAGCAGTTACTCGGGACAGGGGGCCTATCAGCCCCAGCATTTT
CASSYSGQGAYQPQHF
>few|TRBJ2-7|TRBD2|TRBV7-9
TGTGCCAGCAGCTCCGCGGGGGGAATGGTTTACGAGCAGTACTTC
CASSSAGGMVYEQYF
>.|TRBJ1-1|.|TRBV4-3
TGCGCCAGCAGCATCCCACGCGGGGACACTGAAGCTTTCTTT
CASSIPRGDTEAFF
>many|TRBJ2-1|.|TRBV24-1
TGTGCCACCAGTGACCCGGACAGTTACAATGAGCAGTTCTTC
CATSDPDSYNEQFF